This T cell receptor beta chain is drawn from a study of blood T cell repertoires in COVID-19. On the study more broadly: Whether acute or convalescent, the COVID-19 samples came from the United States, Italy and Spain. T cells, B-cell-depleted T cells, or PBMCs provided the cDNA or gDNA that served as material.

Authors' methods: Estimated nucleated cell counts came from reference gene primer amplification. Assay used: immunoSEQ multiplex PCR; TCRdb lists only in-frame clones, some missing. D and trimming were read from the DNA, whereas the V and J calls and clone size are those reported in that table. Of roughly 73,000 clones detected, around 78% appear once; the ten largest clones hold about 16%. The CDR3 covers 16 residues. The V and J ends lost 3 bases and 1 base respectively, with 18 bases between them. Germline CDR1 reads GTSNPN; CDR2 reads SVGIG (reference sequence). The clonotype originates from a human donor in a cohort sampled during active COVID-19. Source material: peripheral blood. This sequence joins TRBV30 and TRBJ2-5; tentative D call: TRBD2 (6 bases). The CDR3 region has the DNA TGTGCCTGGAGCGGTGGCCCCGGGAGCATCCAAGAGACCCAGTACTTC. Amino acid sequence: CAWSGGPGSIQETQYF.